The entry below gives a single TCR beta chain sequence along with its context. Its specificity is unknown. Profiling relied on immunoSEQ multiplex PCR, and the TCRdb table lists in-frame clones only, not all of them. The sample carries tens of thousands of clones, around 80% recorded once. This record comes from a study of OX40 agonist ivuxolimab in advanced cancers. In the study overall: In this trial design, patients received ivuxolimab intravenously at 0.01 to 10 mg/kg every 2 weeks. Partial responses were observed in three patients, of whom one had hepatocellular carcinoma and two had cutaneous melanoma.

The V segment lost 6 bases and the J segment 8 bases; nucleotides outside the gene matches: 7. The CDR3 is made up of 14 amino acids. CDR1 is LNHDA, CDR2 SQIVND, per germline (reference sequence). Broader study findings: Some patients without response likewise showed low normalized clonal expansion.

The specimen was CD4+ or CD8+ T cells sorted from blood, collected in a trial of the OX40 agonist ivuxolimab. The rearrangement uses TRBV19 and TRBJ2-1; 10 bases map to TRBD2. The receptor comes from an adult with an advanced solid tumor such as melanoma, head and neck, liver or kidney cancer. In DNA, the CDR3 is TGTGCCAGTAGATTAGCGGGAGGAGGGCATGAGCAGTTCTTC. Translating gives CASRLAGGGHEQFF. Drawing the rest from reference TRBV19 and TRBJ2-1, the complete variable domain is DGGITQSPKYLFRKEGQNVTLSCEQNLNHDAMYWYRQDPGQGLRLIYYSQIVNDFQKGDIAEGYSVSREKKESFPLTVTSAQKNPTAFYLCASRLAGGGHEQFFGPGTRLTVL.